This TCR beta chain was sequenced for a study of cytomegalovirus exposure and HLA in healthy donors. With 60 Vbeta and 13 Jbeta primers, the PCR was carried out. The assay was immunoSEQ multiplex PCR, and TCRdb's table has in-frame clones only and misses some. The repertoire has under 250,000 clones, less than 85% of them found once; the top ten carry roughly 0.6%. The length of the CDR3 is 13 residues. Trimming took 6 bases from V and 10 from J, leaving 18 bases between them. Germline CDR1 reads MNHNS; CDR2 reads SASEGT. The specimen was PBMCs. The receptor was derived from a man aged 18-30 years in good health and CMV-seronegative. The V and J genes are TRBV6-1 and TRBJ1-2; D is unclear. The CDR3 DNA sequence: TGTGCCAGCAGCTTTCAAACTACCTATTCCTACACCTTC. It is translated as CASSFQTTYSYTF.